This note documents a single T cell receptor (beta chain) sequence. Its antigen is as yet unknown. The study sampled nominally healthy donors, though unrecorded immune exposures were likely. This entry is derived from a study of cytomegalovirus exposure and HLA in healthy donors. Study summary: For the 300 to 400 genotyped donors, approximately 82% fell within the Caucasian-associated ancestry cluster. Study results and limitations: Researchers catalogued about 160 TCR beta chains as cytomegalovirus-associated.

A multiplex PCR was run with 60 Vbeta primers and 13 Jbeta primers. The assay was immunoSEQ multiplex PCR, and TCRdb's table has in-frame clones only and misses some. The table lists under 200,000 clones, 80% to 90% of them singletons, with approximately 2% in the top ten. What was sequenced was PBMCs. This sequence originates from a man aged 18 to 29 in good health and CMV-seronegative.

CDR3 loop: CASSFSRYEQYF. The CDR3 coding sequence is TGTGCCAGCAGCTTTAGTCGCTACGAGCAGTACTTC. The chain combines TRBV5-6 with TRBJ2-7; D is unclear. Trimming stripped 2 bases from V and 3 bases from J, with 6 bases between. Germline V gene sequence: CDR1 SGHDT, CDR2 YYEEEE. The CDR3 is made up of 12 amino acids. Based on the CDR3 plus reference TRBV5-6 and TRBJ2-7, the full variable domain is DAGVTQSPTHLIKTRGQQVTLRCSPKSGHDTVSWYQQALGQGPQFIFQYYEEEERQRGNFPDRFSGHQFPNYSSELNVNALLLGDSALYLCASSFSRYEQYFGPGTRLTVT.